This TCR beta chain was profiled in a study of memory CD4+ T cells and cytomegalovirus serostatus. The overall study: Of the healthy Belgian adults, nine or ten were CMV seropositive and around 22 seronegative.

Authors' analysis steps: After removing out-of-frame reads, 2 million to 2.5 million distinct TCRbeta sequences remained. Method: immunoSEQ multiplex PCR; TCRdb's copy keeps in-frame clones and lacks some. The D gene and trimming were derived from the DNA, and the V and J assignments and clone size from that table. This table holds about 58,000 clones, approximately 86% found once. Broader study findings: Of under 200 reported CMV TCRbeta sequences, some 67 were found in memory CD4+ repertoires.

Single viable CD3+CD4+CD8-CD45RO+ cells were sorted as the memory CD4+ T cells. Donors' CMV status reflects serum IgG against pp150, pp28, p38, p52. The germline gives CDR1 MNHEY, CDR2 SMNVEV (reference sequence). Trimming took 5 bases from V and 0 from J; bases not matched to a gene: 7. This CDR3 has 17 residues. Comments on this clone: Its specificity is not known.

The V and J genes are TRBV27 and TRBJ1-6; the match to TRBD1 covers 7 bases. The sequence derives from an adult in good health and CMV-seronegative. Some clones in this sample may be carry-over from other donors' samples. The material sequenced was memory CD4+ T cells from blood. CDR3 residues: CASSAPQGSSYNSPLHF. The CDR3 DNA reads TGTGCCAGCAGTGCCCCACAGGGGAGCTCCTATAATTCACCCCTCCACTTT.